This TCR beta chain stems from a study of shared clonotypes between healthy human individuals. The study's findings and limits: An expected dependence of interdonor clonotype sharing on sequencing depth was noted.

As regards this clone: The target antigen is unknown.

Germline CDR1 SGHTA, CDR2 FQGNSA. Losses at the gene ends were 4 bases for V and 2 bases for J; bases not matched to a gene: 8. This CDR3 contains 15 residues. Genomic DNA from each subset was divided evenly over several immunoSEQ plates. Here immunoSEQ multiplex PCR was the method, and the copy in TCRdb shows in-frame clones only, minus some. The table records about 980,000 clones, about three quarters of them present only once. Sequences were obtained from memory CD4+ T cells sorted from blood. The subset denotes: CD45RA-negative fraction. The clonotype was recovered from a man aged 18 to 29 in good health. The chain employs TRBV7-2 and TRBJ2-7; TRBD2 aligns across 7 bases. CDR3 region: CASSSPAGPTYEQYF. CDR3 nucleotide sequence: TGTGCCAGCAGCTCTCCAGCGGGGCCAACCTACGAGCAGTACTTC.